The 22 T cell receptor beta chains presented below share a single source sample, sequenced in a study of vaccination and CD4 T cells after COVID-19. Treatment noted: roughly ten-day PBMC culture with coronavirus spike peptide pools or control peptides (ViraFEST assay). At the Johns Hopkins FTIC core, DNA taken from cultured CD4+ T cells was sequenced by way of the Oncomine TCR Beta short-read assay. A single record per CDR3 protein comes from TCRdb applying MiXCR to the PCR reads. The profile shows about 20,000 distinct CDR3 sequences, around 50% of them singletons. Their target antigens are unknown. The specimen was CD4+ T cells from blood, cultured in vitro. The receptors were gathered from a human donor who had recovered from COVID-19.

The CDR3: CASSYRTSAGEQFF. The CDR3 region has the DNA TGTGCCAGCAGCTATAGGACTAGTGCCGGTGAGCAGTTCTTC. This chain joins TRBV7-9 and TRBJ2-1, with 7 bases aligning to TRBD2. Germline CDR1 is SEHNR and CDR2 is FQNEAQ (reference sequence). CDR3 length equals 14 residues. V dropped 4 bases and J dropped 9; count of bases not matched to a gene: 9.

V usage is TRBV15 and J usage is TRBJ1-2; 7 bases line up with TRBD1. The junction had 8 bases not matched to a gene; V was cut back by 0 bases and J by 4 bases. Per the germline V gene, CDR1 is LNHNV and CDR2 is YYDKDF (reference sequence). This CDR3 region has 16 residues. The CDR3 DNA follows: TGTGCCACCAGCAGAGATCTCCCTGCAGGGGGCTATGGCTACACCTTC. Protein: CATSRDLPAGGYGYTF.

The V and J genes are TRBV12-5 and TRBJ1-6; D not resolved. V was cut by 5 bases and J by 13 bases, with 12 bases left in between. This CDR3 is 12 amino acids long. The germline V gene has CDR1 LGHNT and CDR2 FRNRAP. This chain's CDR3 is CASGVGVPPLHF. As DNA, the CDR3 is TGTGCTAGTGGTGTTGGGGTACCCCCCCTCCACTTT.

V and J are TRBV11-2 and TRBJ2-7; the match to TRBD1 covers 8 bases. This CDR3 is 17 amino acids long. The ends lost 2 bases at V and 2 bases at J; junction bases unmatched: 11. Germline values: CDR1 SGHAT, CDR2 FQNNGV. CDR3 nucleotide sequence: TGTGCCAGCAGCTTAAGGCTGGGCAGGGGGCCTACCTACGAGCAGTACTTC. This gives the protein CASSLRLGRGPTYEQYF. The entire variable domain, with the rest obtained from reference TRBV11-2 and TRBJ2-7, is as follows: EAGVAQSPRYKIIEKRQSVAFWCNPISGHATLYWYQQILGQGPKLLIQFQNNGVVDDSQLPKDRFSAERLKGVDSTLKIQPAKLEDSAVYLCASSLRLGRGPTYEQYFGPGTRLTVT.

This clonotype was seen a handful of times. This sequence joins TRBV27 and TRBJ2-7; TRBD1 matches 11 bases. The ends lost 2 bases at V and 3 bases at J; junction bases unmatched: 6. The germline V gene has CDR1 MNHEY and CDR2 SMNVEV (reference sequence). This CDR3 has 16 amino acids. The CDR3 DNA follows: TGTGCCAGCAGTTTAACCGCCGGGACAGGGGGCTACGAGCAGTACTTC. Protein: CASSLTAGTGGYEQYF.

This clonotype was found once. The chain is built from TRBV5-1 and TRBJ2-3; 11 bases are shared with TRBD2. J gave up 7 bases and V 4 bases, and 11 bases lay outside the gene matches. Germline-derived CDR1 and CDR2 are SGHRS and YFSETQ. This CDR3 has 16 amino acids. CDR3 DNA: TGCGCCAGCAGCGGATCACTAGCGGGGGATCGTAATACGCAGTATTTT. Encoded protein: CASSGSLAGDRNTQYF. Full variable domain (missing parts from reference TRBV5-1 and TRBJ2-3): KAGVTQTPRYLIKTRGQQVTLSCSPISGHRSVSWYQQTPGQGLQFLFEYFSETQRNKGNFPGRFSGRQFSNSRSEMNVSTLELGDSALYLCASSGSLAGDRNTQYFGPGTRLTVL.

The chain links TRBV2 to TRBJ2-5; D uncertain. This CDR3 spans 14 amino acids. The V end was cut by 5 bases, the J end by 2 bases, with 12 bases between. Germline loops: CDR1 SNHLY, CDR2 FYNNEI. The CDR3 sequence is CASSQTTVQETQYF. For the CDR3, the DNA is TGTGCCAGCAGTCAAACGACGGTGCAAGAGACCCAGTACTTC.

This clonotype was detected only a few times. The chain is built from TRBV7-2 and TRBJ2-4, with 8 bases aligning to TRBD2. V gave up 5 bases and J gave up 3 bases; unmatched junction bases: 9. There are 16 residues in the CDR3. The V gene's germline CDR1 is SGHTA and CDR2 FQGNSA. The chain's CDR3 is CASSPAGGVGKNIQYF. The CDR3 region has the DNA TGTGCCAGCAGCCCGGCGGGGGGCGTAGGCAAAAACATTCAGTACTTC. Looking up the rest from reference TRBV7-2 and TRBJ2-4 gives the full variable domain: GAGVSQSPSNKVTEKGKDVELRCDPISGHTALYWYRQSLGQGLEFLIYFQGNSAPDKSGLPSDRFSAERTGGSVSTLTIQRTQQEDSAVYLCASSPAGGVGKNIQYFGAGTRLSVL.

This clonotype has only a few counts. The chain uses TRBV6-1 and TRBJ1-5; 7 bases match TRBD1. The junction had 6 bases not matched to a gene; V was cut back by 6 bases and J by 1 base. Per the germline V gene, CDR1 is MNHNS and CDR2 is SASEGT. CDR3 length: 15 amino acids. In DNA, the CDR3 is TGTGCCAGCAGCCCCAGACAGGGCAGCAATCAGCCCCAGCATTTT. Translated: CASSPRQGSNQPQHF.

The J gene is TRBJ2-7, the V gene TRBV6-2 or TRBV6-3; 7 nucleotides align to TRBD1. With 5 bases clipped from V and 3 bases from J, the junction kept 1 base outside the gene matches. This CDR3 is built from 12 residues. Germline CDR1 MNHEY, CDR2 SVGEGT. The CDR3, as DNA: TGTGCCAGCAGTCCAGGGGGCTACGAGCAGTACTTC. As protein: CASSPGGYEQYF.

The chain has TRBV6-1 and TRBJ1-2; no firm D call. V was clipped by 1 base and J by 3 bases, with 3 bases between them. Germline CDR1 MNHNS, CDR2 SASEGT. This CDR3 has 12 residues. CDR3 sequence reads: CASSEGYYGYTF. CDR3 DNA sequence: TGTGCCAGCAGTGAAGGATACTATGGCTACACCTTC.

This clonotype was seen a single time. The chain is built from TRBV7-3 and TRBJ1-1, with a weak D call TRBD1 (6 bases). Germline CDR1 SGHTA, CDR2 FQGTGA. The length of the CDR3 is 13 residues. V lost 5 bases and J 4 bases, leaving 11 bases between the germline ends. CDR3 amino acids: CASSPQTGTEAFF. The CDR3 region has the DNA TGTGCCAGCAGCCCACAGACAGGCACTGAAGCTTTCTTT.

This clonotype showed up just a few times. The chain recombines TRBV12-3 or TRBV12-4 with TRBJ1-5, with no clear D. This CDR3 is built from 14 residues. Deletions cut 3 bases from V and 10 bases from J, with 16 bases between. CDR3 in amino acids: CASSLSSPGIPQHF. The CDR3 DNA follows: TGTGCCAGCAGTTTGTCGTCGCCCGGGATACCCCAGCATTTT.

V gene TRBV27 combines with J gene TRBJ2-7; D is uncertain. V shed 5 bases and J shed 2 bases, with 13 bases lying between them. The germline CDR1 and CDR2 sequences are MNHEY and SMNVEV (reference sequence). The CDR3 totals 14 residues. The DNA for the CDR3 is TGTGCCAGCAGTCGACCTGGACCCCCCTACGAGCAGTACTTC. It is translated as CASSRPGPPYEQYF.

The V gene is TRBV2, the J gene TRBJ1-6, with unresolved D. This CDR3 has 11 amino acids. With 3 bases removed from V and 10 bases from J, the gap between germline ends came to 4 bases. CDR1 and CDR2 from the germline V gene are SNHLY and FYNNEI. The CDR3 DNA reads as TGTGCCAGCAGTGATTTATCACCCCTCCACTTT. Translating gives CASSDLSPLHF.

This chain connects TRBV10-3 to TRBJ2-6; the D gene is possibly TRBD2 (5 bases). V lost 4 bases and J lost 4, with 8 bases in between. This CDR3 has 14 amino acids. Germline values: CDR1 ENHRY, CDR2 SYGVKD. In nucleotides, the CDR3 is TGTGCCATCAGTGCCGGGAAGGGGGCCAACGTCCTGACTTTC. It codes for CAISAGKGANVLTF.

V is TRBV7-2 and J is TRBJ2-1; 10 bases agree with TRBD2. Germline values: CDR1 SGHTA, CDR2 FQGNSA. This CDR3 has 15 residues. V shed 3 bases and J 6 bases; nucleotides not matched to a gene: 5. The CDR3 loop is CASSFSGRAGNEQFF. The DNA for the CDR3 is TGTGCCAGCAGCTTCAGCGGGAGGGCGGGCAATGAGCAGTTCTTC.

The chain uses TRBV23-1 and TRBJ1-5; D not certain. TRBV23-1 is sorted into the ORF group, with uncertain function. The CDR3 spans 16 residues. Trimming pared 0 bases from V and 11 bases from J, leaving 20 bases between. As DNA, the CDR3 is TGCGCCAGCAGTCAATCTCCCCCCCGACATCGTAGAGCCCAGCATTTT. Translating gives CASSQSPPRHRRAQHF.

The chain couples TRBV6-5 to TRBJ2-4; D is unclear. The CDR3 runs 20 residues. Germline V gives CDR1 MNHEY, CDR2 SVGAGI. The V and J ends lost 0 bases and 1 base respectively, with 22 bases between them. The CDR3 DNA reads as TGTGCCAGCAGTTACTCGAATCGTCAAGGGTTAAGGATTGCCAAAAACATTCAGTACTTC. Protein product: CASSYSNRQGLRIAKNIQYF.

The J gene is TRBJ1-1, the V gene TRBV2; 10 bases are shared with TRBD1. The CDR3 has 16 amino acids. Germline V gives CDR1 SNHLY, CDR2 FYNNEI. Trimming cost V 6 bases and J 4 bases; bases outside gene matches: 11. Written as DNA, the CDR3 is TGTGCCAGCAGGGAGGGACAGGGGAAAGATTCCACTGAAGCTTTCTTT. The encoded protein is CASREGQGKDSTEAFF.

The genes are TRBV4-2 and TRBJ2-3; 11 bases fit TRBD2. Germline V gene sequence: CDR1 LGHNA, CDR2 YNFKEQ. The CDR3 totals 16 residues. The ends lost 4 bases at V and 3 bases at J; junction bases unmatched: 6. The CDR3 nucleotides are TGTGCCAGCAGCCGACGGACTAGCGGGTTTACAGATACGCAGTATTTT. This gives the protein CASSRRTSGFTDTQYF.

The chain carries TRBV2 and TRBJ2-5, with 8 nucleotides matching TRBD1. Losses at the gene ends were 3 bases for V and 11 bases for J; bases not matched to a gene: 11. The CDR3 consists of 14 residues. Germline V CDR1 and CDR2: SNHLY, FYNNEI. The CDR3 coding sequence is TGTGCCAGCAGTGAGAATATGGGCAGGGGGCCACAGTACTTC. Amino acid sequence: CASSENMGRGPQYF.